The 16 T cell receptor beta chains in this list originate from one sample, sequenced in a study of shared clonotypes between healthy human individuals. Sequenced by immunoSEQ multiplex PCR; TCRdb stores in-frame clones only, minus some. The profile shows about 1.1 million clones, about 80% of them singletons. Sequencing input: memory CD4+ T cells from PBMCs. The subset here: CD45RA-negative fraction. These TCRs come from a man younger than 35 in good health. Some clones in this sample may be carry-over from other donors' samples.

CDR3 sequence reads: CASSVPLAENYEQYF. CDR3 nucleotides: TGTGCCAGCAGCGTCCCACTAGCGGAGAACTACGAGCAGTACTTC. The chain combines TRBV6-1 with TRBJ2-7, with TRBD2 identical over 8 bases. The trim removed 6 bases at V and 3 bases at J, leaving 10 bases unmatched. The CDR3 spans 15 residues. Germline V gene lookup returns CDR1 MNHNS and CDR2 SASEGT.

The chain combines TRBV4-3 with TRBJ2-3; no clear D. The CDR3 length is 17 residues. Deletions cut 4 bases from V and 2 bases from J, with 19 bases between. Germline CDR1 LGHNA, CDR2 YSLEER. The CDR3 loop reads CASSRDTRAGFTDTQYF. The DNA of the CDR3 is TGCGCCAGCAGCCGAGATACCAGAGCCGGGTTCACAGATACGCAGTATTTT.

The chain couples TRBV2 to TRBJ1-1; TRBD1 aligns across 9 bases. This CDR3 is built from 13 residues. Looked up from germline, CDR1 is SNHLY and CDR2 is FYNNEI. Germline trimming cut 4 bases from V and 6 bases from J; bases unmatched to any gene: 3. The CDR3 here is CASSVTGGSEAFF. DNA of the CDR3: TGTGCCAGCAGTGTTACAGGGGGCTCTGAAGCTTTCTTT. Using reference TRBV2 and TRBJ1-1 for the parts outside the CDR3, the full variable domain is EPEVTQTPSHQVTQMGQEVILRCVPISNHLYFYWYRQILGQKVEFLVSFYNNEISEKSEIFDDQFSVERPDGSNFTLKIRSTKLEDSAMYFCASSVTGGSEAFFGQGTRLTVV.

The gene calls are TRBV19 and TRBJ2-3; 7 bases are shared with TRBD1. Germline loops: CDR1 LNHDA, CDR2 SQIVND (reference sequence). The CDR3 consists of 14 residues. V gave up 6 bases and J gave up 6 bases; unmatched junction bases: 9. The CDR3: CASSFQGVTDTQYF. The CDR3 coding sequence is TGTGCCAGTAGCTTCCAGGGGGTGACGGATACGCAGTATTTT.

This rearrangement joins TRBV2 to TRBJ2-3; 9 bases map to TRBD2. V dropped 6 bases and J dropped 2; count of bases not matched to a gene: 6. CDR1 is SNHLY and CDR2 is FYNNEI in the germline V gene. This CDR3 comprises 15 residues. This chain's CDR3 is CASRPSGATTDTQYF. DNA of the CDR3: TGTGCCAGCAGGCCTAGCGGGGCGACCACAGATACGCAGTATTTT.

The chain has TRBV5-1 and TRBJ2-7; 10 bases fit TRBD2. From germline, CDR1 is SGHRS and CDR2 YFSETQ. The CDR3 consists of 15 residues. Trimming at V came to 2 bases and at J to 3 bases, leaving 5 bases not matched to a gene. This chain's CDR3 is CASSLVLAGDYEQYF. DNA of the CDR3: TGCGCCAGCAGCTTAGTTCTAGCGGGAGACTACGAGCAGTACTTC.

The chain couples TRBV7-8 to TRBJ1-2; D is perhaps TRBD1 (5 bases). V shed 7 bases and J shed 8 bases, with 20 bases lying between them. CDR3 length: 14 amino acids. Germline-derived CDR1 and CDR2 are SGHVS and FQNEAQ. Here the CDR3 reads CASTQGARVGGYTF. CDR3 nucleotides: TGTGCCAGCACCCAAGGGGCCAGGGTTGGCGGCTACACCTTC.

This clone occurred once. The chain carries TRBV6-5 and TRBJ2-1, with D perhaps assigned TRBD1 or TRBD2 (5 bases each). From germline, CDR1 is MNHEY and CDR2 SVGAGI. The V and J ends lost 6 bases and 5 bases respectively, with 17 bases between them. The CDR3 consists of 15 residues. The CDR3 nucleotides read TGTGCCAGCAGAAAGGGGACCTCGTCAAACAATGAGCAGTTCTTC. This gives the protein CASRKGTSSNNEQFF.

The chain uses TRBV19 and TRBJ1-2; a possible D gene is TRBD1 (5 bases). From germline, CDR1 is LNHDA and CDR2 SQIVND (reference sequence). Trimming shortened V by 3 bases and J by 0 bases, and 8 bases separated the two germline ends. This CDR3 contains 14 residues. The CDR3 DNA reads as TGTGCCAGTAGTATTGGACACCCTAACTATGGCTACACCTTC. Translation: CASSIGHPNYGYTF.

The chain employs TRBV28 and TRBJ1-1, with a tentative D call TRBD1 (5 bases). Germline CDR1 reads MDHEN; CDR2 reads SYDVKM. V was pared by 6 bases and J by 5 bases, with 19 bases between. The CDR3 is made up of 15 amino acids. CDR3 in amino acids: CASRTPGAGKTEAFF. The DNA of the CDR3 is TGTGCCAGCAGAACCCCCGGGGCAGGAAAAACTGAAGCTTTCTTT.

The CDR3 sequence: CASSPTIGQTFF. In DNA, the CDR3 is TGTGCCAGCTCACCAACTATAGGCCAAACTTTCTTT. This chain links TRBV18 with TRBJ1-1; D gene uncertain. The germline CDR1 and CDR2 sequences are KGHSH and LQKENI. The V end was cut by 2 bases, the J end by 12 bases, with 13 bases between. The CDR3 totals 12 residues.

This chain joins TRBV6-5 and TRBJ2-1; no clear D gene. This CDR3 is 14 amino acids long. CDR1 and CDR2 (germline): MNHEY, SVGAGI. V gave up 7 bases and J gave up 0 bases, with 10 bases separating them. In DNA form, the CDR3 reads TGTGCCAGCAAAAAGGCCACCTCCTACAATGAGCAGTTCTTC. Translated, it gives CASKKATSYNEQFF.

The chain carries TRBV11-2 and TRBJ2-1; 8 nucleotides line up with TRBD2. In germline, CDR1 is SGHAT, CDR2 FQNNGV. The CDR3 is 17 residues long. J gave up 8 bases and V 1 base, and 13 bases lay outside the gene matches. CDR3 nucleotide sequence: TGTGCCAGCAGCTTAGGATTCGGGACTAGTATAGGGTATGAGCAGTTCTTC. Translated, it gives CASSLGFGTSIGYEQFF.

The chain recombines TRBV19 with TRBJ2-7, with TRBD2 matching 10 bases. Per germline, CDR1 LNHDA and CDR2 SQIVND (reference sequence). V lost 3 bases to trimming and J lost 4 bases; unmatched junction nucleotides: 6. CDR3 size: 15 residues. CDR3 in DNA: TGTGCCAGTAGTATGGCGGGACTAGCGCTATACGAGCAGTACTTC. Encoded protein: CASSMAGLALYEQYF.

The J gene is TRBJ2-5, the V gene TRBV5-4; tentatively, D is TRBD2 (6 bases). Germline assignment: CDR1 SGHNT and CDR2 YYREEE (reference sequence). Trimming pared 4 bases from V and 5 bases from J, leaving 18 bases between. The CDR3 is made up of 15 amino acids. CDR3 nucleotide sequence: TGTGCCAGCAGCATAAGGACCCCTCGGGGGGAGACCCAGTACTTC. It yields the protein CASSIRTPRGETQYF. The full variable domain, rest sourced from reference TRBV5-4 and TRBJ2-5, is ETGVTQSPTHLIKTRGQQVTLRCSSQSGHNTVSWYQQALGQGPQFIFQYYREEENGRGNFPPRFSGLQFPNYSSELNVNALELDDSALYLCASSIRTPRGETQYFGPGTRLLVL.

CDR3 in amino acids: CASSLAFGGSTDTQYF. DNA of the CDR3: TGTGCCAGCAGCTTGGCCTTCGGCGGGAGCACAGATACGCAGTATTTT. The chain recombines TRBV5-6 with TRBJ2-3; possible D gene TRBD2, 5 bases. The V and J ends lost 0 bases and 0 bases respectively, with 11 bases between them. CDR3 length: 16 amino acids. Germline assignment: CDR1 SGHDT and CDR2 YYEEEE.